The subject of this entry is one TCR beta chain. This sample is drawn from a study of regulatory T cells in long-lasting Graves disease. Time point of the sample: newly diagnosed GD, antithyroid drugs for less than 3 months. PBMCs provided the RNA from which the TCR library was made. Roughly 8.2-milliliter peripheral blood samples went into EDTA tubes. TCR beta libraries were built with iRepertoire HTBI primers and Arm-PCR of CDR3 regions. TCRdb redid the calling of the multiplex PCR reads with MiXCR, one entry per CDR3 protein. The table has fewer than 550,000 distinct CDR3 sequences, approximately 16% seen once; the top ten hold 20% to 25%. The germline V gene has CDR1 MNHEY and CDR2 SVGEGT. J gave up 3 bases and V 2 bases, and 21 bases lay outside the gene matches. This CDR3 is 20 amino acids long. This same sample was also part of a study on T cells in Graves' hyperthyroidism and ophthalmopathy.

This chain joins TRBV6-2 or TRBV6-3 and TRBJ2-7, with 8 bases that match TRBD2. This material consisted of peripheral blood mononuclear cells (PBMCs), taken at new diagnosis, from a patient treated with antithyroid drugs. This receptor was obtained from a woman aged 18-29 years with Graves disease. CDR3 sequence: CASSYARTLAGPRISYEQYF. The CDR3 coding sequence is TGTGCCAGCAGTTACGCCCGAACCCTAGCGGGTCCACGGATTAGCTACGAGCAGTACTTC.